This TCR beta chain was retrieved from a study of beta chain features in type 1 diabetes. Study-level information: Age, gender, cell numbers and subset yield matched between patients and controls.

A word on this clone: As yet, its antigen is unknown.

As every portion of the isolated RNA was reverse transcribed, the sequencing read expressed TCRB transcripts. Assay: immunoSEQ multiplex PCR; the TCRdb copy retains only in-frame clones and omits some. The sample yields about 900,000 clones, 17% seen once. Points from the study as a whole: When Type 1 diabetes patients were examined, their TCRB CDR3s proved moderately but significantly shorter in all four CD4+ subsets.

The germline CDR1 and CDR2 sequences are ENHRY and SYGVKD. This CDR3 comprises 15 residues. V trimming: 4 bases; J trimming: 1 base; junction bases outside the gene matches: 4. The clonotype was recovered from a woman aged 18-29 years in good health. The sample was naive CD4+ T cells from blood. The chain carries TRBV10-3 and TRBJ1-3; 7 bases fit TRBD1. CDR3 residues: CAISAGTASGNTIYF. The CDR3 DNA reads TGTGCCATCAGTGCCGGGACAGCTTCTGGAAACACCATATATTTT.